The 10 T cell receptor beta chains listed next were all sequenced from one sample in a study of CD8+ T cells in alopecia areata. Sequencing relied on a cDNA template that was reverse transcribed from extracted RNA. Some clones are missing from TCRdb's copy, which holds only in-frame ones; the method was immunoSEQ multiplex PCR. The sample has roughly 180,000 clones; over 55% are singletons. The source was CD4+ T cells sorted from blood, collected at week 0. The receptors were gathered from a human donor with alopecia areata.

The chain has TRBV4-3 and TRBJ2-1; tentatively, D is TRBD2 (5 bases). Germline V gives CDR1 LGHNA, CDR2 YSLEER. V was clipped by 1 base and J by 5 bases, with 9 bases between them. The CDR3 is 14 residues long. The CDR3 protein is CASSQGFGNNEQFF. CDR3 DNA: TGCGCCAGCAGCCAAGGATTCGGGAACAATGAGCAGTTCTTC.

The CDR3 DNA reads TGTGCCAGCAGCTCGGAGAGGGGCAATGAGCAGTTCTTC. Translating gives CASSSERGNEQFF. The chain employs TRBV11-2 and TRBJ2-1, with D perhaps being TRBD1 or TRBD2 (5 bases each). V lost 4 bases to trimming and J lost 6 bases, with 10 bases between them. CDR1 and CDR2 (germline): SGHAT, FQNNGV. This CDR3 is built from 13 residues.

The rearrangement links TRBV7-2 to TRBJ2-7, with 8 bases that match TRBD1. Germline values: CDR1 SGHTA, CDR2 FQGNSA. The J segment lost 1 base and the V segment lost 4 bases, leaving 6 bases of the junction unmatched. The length of the CDR3 is 15 residues. The DNA of the CDR3 is TGTGCCAGCAGCTCCCGAGGACAGGGTTCCTACGAGCAGTACTTC. Its translation is CASSSRGQGSYEQYF.

This chain connects TRBV5-6 to TRBJ1-6, with no clear D. CDR3 length: 13 residues. From germline, CDR1 is SGHDT and CDR2 YYEEEE. V lost 4 bases, J lost 6 bases, and 8 bases lay in between. CDR3 protein: CASSPNSNSPLHF. CDR3 bases: TGTGCCAGCAGCCCGAATTCTAATTCACCCCTCCACTTT. Using reference TRBV5-6 and TRBJ1-6 for the parts outside the CDR3, the full variable domain is DAGVTQSPTHLIKTRGQQVTLRCSPKSGHDTVSWYQQALGQGPQFIFQYYEEEERQRGNFPDRFSGHQFPNYSSELNVNALLLGDSALYLCASSPNSNSPLHFGNGTRLTVT.

The V call is TRBV20-1, the J call TRBJ1-2; tentative D call: TRBD1 (5 bases). Germline-derived CDR1 and CDR2 are DFQATT and SNEGSKA (reference sequence). V shed 3 bases and J shed 8 bases, with 10 bases lying between them. CDR3 length: 11 residues. CDR3 sequence reads: CSARGGEGYTF. The CDR3 nucleotides read TGCAGTGCTAGGGGAGGGGAAGGCTACACCTTC.

The rearrangement links TRBV29-1 to TRBJ1-1; D gene unclear. Germline V gene data show CDR1 as SQVTM and CDR2 as ANQGSEA. This CDR3 spans 14 amino acids. The germline V and J ends were trimmed by 0 bases and 1 base, with 9 bases remaining between them. The chain's CDR3 is CSVEDLGENTEAFF. The CDR3 DNA sequence: TGCAGCGTTGAAGATCTTGGGGAGAACACTGAAGCTTTCTTT.

V and J are TRBV2 and TRBJ2-6; D not resolved. This CDR3 has 18 amino acids. Germline CDR1 reads SNHLY; CDR2 reads FYNNEI. V lost 2 bases and J lost 1, with 15 bases in between. In DNA form, the CDR3 reads TGTGCCAGCAGTGAAATGGGTAGGGTCATATCTGGGGCCAACGTCCTGACTTTC. This gives the protein CASSEMGRVISGANVLTF.

The rearrangement joins TRBV29-1 to TRBJ1-2; 7 nucleotides agree with TRBD1. V lost 5 bases, J lost 4 bases, and 7 bases stayed unmatched. Germline lookup yields CDR1 SQVTM and CDR2 ANQGSEA. This CDR3 has 13 residues. CDR3 coding DNA: TGCAGCGTTTCAACGACAGGGAGCTATGGCTACACCTTC. Translating gives CSVSTTGSYGYTF.

This clone was seen many times. The chain has TRBV19 and TRBJ1-5; D unresolved. The germline V and J ends were trimmed by 5 bases and 1 base, with 12 bases remaining between them. Germline V CDR1 and CDR2: LNHDA, SQIVND (reference sequence). This CDR3 region has 15 residues. CDR3 amino acids: CASSFQGESNQPQHF. CDR3 DNA: TGTGCCAGTAGTTTCCAAGGAGAAAGCAATCAGCCCCAGCATTTT.

This chain uses TRBV5-1 with TRBJ2-1; 7 nucleotides match TRBD2. Trimming took 4 bases from V and 9 from J; bases not matched to a gene: 7. The germline V gene has CDR1 SGHRS and CDR2 YFSETQ. There are 13 residues in the CDR3. The CDR3 spells CASSPTSWGEQFF. The CDR3 nucleotides are TGCGCCAGCAGCCCGACTAGCTGGGGTGAGCAGTTCTTC.